This TCR beta chain was sequenced in a study of T cells in Graves' hyperthyroidism and ophthalmopathy. Whole-study results and caveats: The model foresaw ophthalmopathy a median roughly 6 months prior to onset. In the analysis, a 13 V-J model separated ophthalmopathy from stable hyperthyroidism. The majority of expanded thyroid clonotypes above 0.001 also appeared in blood.

As concerns this clonotype: Its matching antigen is unknown. Germline and junction disagree at one end, which may indicate a read error.

Amplification yielded TCR beta CDR3 regions, with RNA transcripts as the source. Researchers ran a first-round RT-PCR on the TCR CDR3 using the HTBI primer set. One entry per CDR3 protein results from TCRdb running MiXCR on the multiplex PCR reads. Of roughly 500,000 distinct CDR3 sequences detected, about 46% appear once; the ten largest clones hold 44%. The sequencing sample was made of peripheral blood or thyroid tissue (not recorded which). The sequence came from an adult woman with Graves' disease, either hyperthyroidism or ophthalmopathy (not recorded which).

The CDR3 loop reads CASSQDGLERETQYF. DNA of the CDR3: TGCGCCAGCAGCCAAGATGGGCTAGAGAGGGAGACCCAGTACTTC. The chain recombines TRBV12-3 or TRBV12-4 with TRBJ2-5; D is unclear. This CDR3 has 15 amino acids.